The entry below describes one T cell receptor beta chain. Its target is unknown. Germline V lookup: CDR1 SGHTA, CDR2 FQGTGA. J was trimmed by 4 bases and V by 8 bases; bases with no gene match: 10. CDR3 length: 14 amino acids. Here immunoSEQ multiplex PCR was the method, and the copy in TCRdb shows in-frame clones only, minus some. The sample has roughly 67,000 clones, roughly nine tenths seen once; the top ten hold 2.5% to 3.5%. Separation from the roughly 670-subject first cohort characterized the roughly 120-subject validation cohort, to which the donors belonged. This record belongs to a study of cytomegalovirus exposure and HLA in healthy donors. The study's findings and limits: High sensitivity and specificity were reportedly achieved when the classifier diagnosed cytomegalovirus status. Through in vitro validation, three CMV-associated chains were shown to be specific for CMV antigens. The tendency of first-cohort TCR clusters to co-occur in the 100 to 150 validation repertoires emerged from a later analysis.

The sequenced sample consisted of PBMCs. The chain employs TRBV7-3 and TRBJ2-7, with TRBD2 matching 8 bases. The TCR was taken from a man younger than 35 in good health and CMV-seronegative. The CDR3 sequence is CASSSGRGAYEQYF. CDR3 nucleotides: TGTGCCAGCTCTTCTGGGCGGGGGGCTTACGAGCAGTACTTC. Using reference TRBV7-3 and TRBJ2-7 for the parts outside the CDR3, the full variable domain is GAGVSQTPSNKVTEKGKYVELRCDPISGHTALYWYRQSLGQGPEFLIYFQGTGAADDSGLPNDRFFAVRPEGSVSTLKIQRTERGDSAVYLCASSSGRGAYEQYFGPGTRLTVT.